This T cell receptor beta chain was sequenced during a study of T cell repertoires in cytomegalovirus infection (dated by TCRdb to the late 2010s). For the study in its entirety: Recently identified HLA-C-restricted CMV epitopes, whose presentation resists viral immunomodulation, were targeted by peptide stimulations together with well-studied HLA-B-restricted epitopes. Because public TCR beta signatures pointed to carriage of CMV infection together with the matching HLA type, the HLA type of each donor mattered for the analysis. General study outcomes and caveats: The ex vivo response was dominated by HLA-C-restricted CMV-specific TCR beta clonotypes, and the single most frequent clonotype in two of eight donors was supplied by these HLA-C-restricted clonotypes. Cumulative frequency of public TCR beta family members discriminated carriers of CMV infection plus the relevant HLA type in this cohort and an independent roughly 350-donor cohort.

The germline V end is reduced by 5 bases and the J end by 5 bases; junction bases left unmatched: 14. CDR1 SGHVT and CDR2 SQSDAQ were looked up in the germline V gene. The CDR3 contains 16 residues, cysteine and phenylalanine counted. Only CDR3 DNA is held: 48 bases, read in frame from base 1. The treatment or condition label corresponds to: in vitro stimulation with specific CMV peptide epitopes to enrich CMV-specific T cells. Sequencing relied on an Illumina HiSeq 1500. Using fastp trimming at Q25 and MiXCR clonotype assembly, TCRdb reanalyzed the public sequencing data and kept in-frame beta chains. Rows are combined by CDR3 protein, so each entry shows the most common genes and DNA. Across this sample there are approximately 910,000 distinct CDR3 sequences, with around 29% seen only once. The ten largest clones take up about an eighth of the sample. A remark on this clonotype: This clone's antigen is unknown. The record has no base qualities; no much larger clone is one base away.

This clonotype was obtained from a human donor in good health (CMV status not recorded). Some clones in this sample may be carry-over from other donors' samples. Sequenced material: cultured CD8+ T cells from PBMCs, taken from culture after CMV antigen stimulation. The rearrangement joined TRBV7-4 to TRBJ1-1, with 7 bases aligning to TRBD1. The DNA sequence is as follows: TGTGCCAGCAGCCTCCCTCAGACAGGGAGTGGGACTGAAGCTTTCTTT. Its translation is CASSLPQTGSGTEAFF.